Shown below are 17 T cell receptor beta chains from a single sample sequenced in a study of blood T cell repertoires in COVID-19. Clones were sequenced by immunoSEQ multiplex PCR, and TCRdb holds only the in-frame ones, with some missing. Altogether almost 400,000 clones are present, around 87% being singletons, with the ten largest covering approximately 2.4%. Input material: peripheral blood. Every receptor here comes from a woman aged 55 to 70 with COVID-19, enrolled during active disease.

This sequence joins TRBV5-8 and TRBJ2-4, with D uncertain. This CDR3 has 15 residues. Trimming cost V 3 bases and J 5 bases, with 15 bases left between them. CDR1 and CDR2 (germline): SGHTS, YDEGEE. CDR3: CASSSTRPIQNIQYF. The CDR3 region has the DNA TGTGCCAGCAGCTCTACTCGTCCGATCCAAAACATTCAGTACTTC.

This chain joins TRBV7-6 and TRBJ1-6; D ambiguous. V was pared by 3 bases and J by 7 bases, with 4 bases between. Germline CDR1 and CDR2: SGHVS and FNYEAQ. The CDR3 runs to 12 residues. This CDR3 is CASSFLNSPLHF. The CDR3 nucleotides read TGTGCCAGCAGCTTTTTAAATTCACCCCTCCACTTT. The full variable domain, in which reference TRBV7-6 and TRBJ1-6 provide the parts outside the CDR3, is GAGVSQSPRYKVTKRGQDVALRCDPISGHVSLYWYRQALGQGPEFLTYFNYEAQQDKSGLPNDRFSAERPEGSISTLTIQRTEQRDSAMYRCASSFLNSPLHFGNGTRLTVT.

The chain has TRBV3-1 (or the pseudogene TRBV3-2) and TRBJ1-6, with D uncertain. The length of the CDR3 is 14 residues. Germline V lookup: CDR1 LGHDT, CDR2 YNNKEL (reference sequence). The ends were cut back, 1 base at V and 7 bases at J, with 8 bases in the middle. The CDR3 loop reads CASSQVPPNSPLHF. The CDR3 DNA follows: TGTGCCAGCAGCCAAGTCCCCCCGAATTCACCCCTCCACTTT.

J is TRBJ2-3 and V is TRBV6-6; 10 positions agree with TRBD2. The CDR3 contains 16 residues. Germline V gene data show CDR1 as MNHNY and CDR2 as SVGAGI (reference sequence). Germline trimming cut 5 bases from V and 0 bases from J; bases unmatched to any gene: 5. The CDR3: CASSLGLAASTDTQYF. The CDR3, as DNA: TGTGCCAGCAGTCTTGGACTAGCGGCTAGCACAGATACGCAGTATTTT.

The genes are TRBV2 and TRBJ1-6; D gene ambiguous. CDR3 length equals 14 residues. Germline assignment: CDR1 SNHLY and CDR2 FYNNEI. Trimming removed 8 bases from V and 8 bases from J, with 16 bases in between. The DNA of the CDR3 is TGTGCCAGCCAAGACACCGAGGAGGATTCACCCCTCCACTTT. Translated: CASQDTEEDSPLHF.

The chain joins TRBV24-1 to TRBJ2-5; 12 positions agree with TRBD2. The CDR3 has 15 residues. V lost 4 bases and J lost 5; bases outside the gene matches: 4. CDR1 is KGHDR, CDR2 SFDVKD, per germline. CDR3 DNA: TGTGCCACCAGTGACGGACTAGCGGGGAGGGAGACCCAGTACTTC. It encodes CATSDGLAGRETQYF.

This clone was seen a handful of times. V gene TRBV28 combines with J gene TRBJ1-6, with a possible D match to TRBD1 (6 bases). CDR3 length equals 17 residues. V lost 7 bases and J lost 3, with 19 bases in between. Germline CDR1 and CDR2: MDHEN and SYDVKM. As DNA, the CDR3 is TGTGCCAGCATCAACGGGGGGGCCCTAGACTATAATTCACCCCTCCACTTT. Translating it yields CASINGGALDYNSPLHF.

J is TRBJ2-1 and V is TRBV19; possibly TRBD1 for D (5 bases). Germline V lookup: CDR1 LNHDA, CDR2 SQIVND (reference sequence). This CDR3 contains 15 residues. V lost 9 bases, J lost 2 bases, and 17 bases lay in between. The CDR3 sequence is CASGPLGPTYNEQFF. CDR3 nucleotides: TGTGCCAGCGGGCCCTTGGGGCCGACCTACAATGAGCAGTTCTTC.

The chain uses TRBV7-9 and TRBJ1-2; 7 bases line up with TRBD1. Germline values: CDR1 SEHNR, CDR2 FQNEAQ (reference sequence). Trimming at V came to 4 bases and at J to 7 bases, leaving 12 bases not matched to a gene. The CDR3 totals 15 residues. The CDR3 DNA is TGTGCCAGCAGCTCTCCGAGTGACAGGGCGTTTGGCTACACCTTC. Translating it yields CASSSPSDRAFGYTF.

The V gene is TRBV28, the J gene TRBJ2-3; 11 nucleotides line up with TRBD1. The trim removed 4 bases at V and 3 bases at J, leaving 6 bases unmatched. This CDR3 has 16 residues. Germline V gene lookup returns CDR1 MDHEN and CDR2 SYDVKM. CDR3 amino acids: CASSYSGQGATDTQYF. DNA of the CDR3: TGTGCCAGCAGTTACTCCGGACAGGGGGCTACAGATACGCAGTATTTT. Combining the CDR3 with reference TRBV28 and TRBJ2-3 gives the whole variable domain DVKVTQSSRYLVKRTGEKVFLECVQDMDHENMFWYRQDPGLGLRLIYFSYDVKMKEKGDIPEGYSVSREKKERFSLILESASTNQTSMYLCASSYSGQGATDTQYFGPGTRLTVL.

The chain employs TRBV2 and TRBJ2-2; 7 bases map to TRBD1. Germline-derived CDR1 and CDR2 are SNHLY and FYNNEI. The CDR3 has 13 residues. V trimming: 10 bases; J trimming: 3 bases; junction bases outside the gene matches: 5. CDR3: CAINRGHTGELFF. CDR3 coding DNA: TGTGCCATAAACAGGGGTCACACCGGGGAGCTGTTTTTT.

CDR3 coding DNA: TGTGCCAGCAGCACAATTGTTCTTGGACAGGGCTACGAGCAGTACTTC. It is translated as CASSTIVLGQGYEQYF. The chain links TRBV27 to TRBJ2-7, with 8 nucleotides matching TRBD1. Trimming cost V 6 bases and J 3 bases; bases outside gene matches: 13. Germline V gene data show CDR1 as MNHEY and CDR2 as SMNVEV (reference sequence). The CDR3 contains 16 residues.

The chain joins TRBV6-2 or TRBV6-3 to TRBJ2-1; 7 positions match TRBD2. The CDR3 is 15 residues long. The germline V gene has CDR1 MNHEY and CDR2 SVGEGT. V lost 5 bases to trimming and J lost 3 bases; unmatched junction nucleotides: 7. This chain's CDR3 is CASSTPRGVYNEQFF. The CDR3 DNA sequence: TGTGCCAGCAGTACCCCCCGGGGGGTCTACAATGAGCAGTTCTTC.

The chain employs TRBV19 and TRBJ1-2; D possibly corresponds to TRBD1 (5 bases). The CDR3 runs to 11 residues. V was trimmed by 6 bases and J by 3 bases, leaving 5 bases between them. Germline V CDR1 and CDR2: LNHDA, SQIVND (reference sequence). Here the CDR3 reads CASRGDYGYTF. In DNA form, the CDR3 reads TGTGCCAGTAGAGGGGACTATGGCTACACCTTC.

The chain is built from TRBV2 and TRBJ1-4; 7 positions match TRBD1. The V gene's germline CDR1 is SNHLY and CDR2 FYNNEI. The CDR3 contains 12 residues. V dropped 8 bases and J dropped 7; count of bases not matched to a gene: 4. The CDR3 region is CASYRGFEKLFF. The CDR3 coding sequence is TGTGCCAGCTACAGGGGATTTGAAAAACTGTTTTTT.

The V and J genes are TRBV18 and TRBJ1-3; D is undetermined. CDR3 length: 14 amino acids. Per the germline V gene, CDR1 is KGHSH and CDR2 is LQKENI. V lost 0 bases and J 4 bases, leaving 7 bases between the germline ends. The chain's CDR3 is CASSPPSVGNTIYF. The DNA of the CDR3 is TGTGCCAGCTCACCACCGAGTGTGGGAAACACCATATATTTT.

The genes are TRBV4-2 and TRBJ1-3, with TRBD1 matching 7 bases. The germline V gene encodes CDR1 LGHNA and CDR2 YNFKEQ. The trim removed 0 bases at V and 3 bases at J, leaving 5 bases unmatched. CDR3 length: 16 amino acids. CDR3: CASSQESQGVGNTIYF. The CDR3 DNA reads as TGTGCCAGCAGCCAAGAAAGCCAGGGGGTTGGAAACACCATATATTTT.